Below are 25 T cell receptor beta chains sequenced from a single sample in a study of control samples from healthy donors and cancer patients. This table comes from immunoSEQ multiplex PCR, and its TCRdb copy is limited to in-frame clones, with some not included. The data show roughly 83,000 clones, more than 75% seen once. The sequencing sample was made of blood. The receptor set was obtained from a woman aged 60-75 years in good health.

In its sample, this clone was seen once. The chain has TRBV18 and TRBJ2-7, with TRBD1 matching over 11 bases. The V gene's germline CDR1 is KGHSH and CDR2 LQKENI. V gave up 5 bases and J gave up 5 bases; unmatched junction bases: 5. The CDR3 is made up of 14 amino acids. CDR3 loop: CASSAGQGGNEQYF. For the CDR3, the DNA is TGTGCCAGCTCAGCGGGACAGGGGGGGAACGAGCAGTACTTC.

The genes are TRBV7-2 and TRBJ2-2; D ambiguous. The germline V gene encodes CDR1 SGHTA and CDR2 FQGNSA. CDR3 length equals 12 residues. Trimming removed 2 bases at V and 6 bases at J, with 4 bases between. CDR3 bases: TGTGCCAGCAGCTTACGCCCCGGGGAGCTGTTTTTT. The encoded protein is CASSLRPGELFF. The entire variable domain, with the rest obtained from reference TRBV7-2 and TRBJ2-2, is as follows: GAGVSQSPSNKVTEKGKDVELRCDPISGHTALYWYRQSLGQGLEFLIYFQGNSAPDKSGLPSDRFSAERTGGSVSTLTIQRTQQEDSAVYLCASSLRPGELFFGEGSRLTVL.

The genes are TRBV19 and TRBJ1-1, with D hard to call. The CDR3 runs to 16 residues. V lost 1 base to trimming and J lost 1 base, with 13 bases between them. The V gene's germline CDR1 is LNHDA and CDR2 SQIVND (reference sequence). The CDR3 sequence: CASSIGPLEWNTEAFF. In DNA form, the CDR3 reads TGTGCCAGTAGTATAGGGCCATTGGAGTGGAACACTGAAGCTTTCTTT.

The chain joins TRBV4-1 to TRBJ2-7; D is ambiguous. The CDR3 contains 17 residues. The V gene lost 1 base and the J gene lost 3 bases, with 19 bases spanning the gap. The V gene's germline CDR1 is MGHRA and CDR2 YSYEKL. CDR3 region: CASSQVATDIFHYEQYF. CDR3 nucleotide sequence: TGCGCCAGCAGCCAAGTTGCTACCGACATATTCCACTACGAGCAGTACTTC.

The V and J genes are TRBV18 and TRBJ2-2, with a weak D call TRBD1 (6 bases). The CDR3 length is 15 residues. V lost 6 bases to trimming and J lost 2 bases, with 13 bases between them. Germline CDR1 and CDR2: KGHSH and LQKENI. The CDR3 here is CASSPGQQNTGELFF. CDR3 DNA sequence: TGTGCCAGCTCCCCTGGACAGCAAAACACCGGGGAGCTGTTTTTT. Full variable domain (remainder filled in from reference TRBV18 and TRBJ2-2): NAGVMQNPRHLVRRRGQEARLRCSPMKGHSHVYWYRQLPEEGLKFMVYLQKENIIDESGMPKERFSAEFPKEGPSILRIQQVVRGDSAAYFCASSPGQQNTGELFFGEGSRLTVL.

This chain connects TRBV7-2 to TRBJ1-2; 10 bases are a match to TRBD1. Trimming cost V 6 bases and J 6 bases; bases outside gene matches: 4. Germline V CDR1 and CDR2: SGHTA, FQGNSA. CDR3 length: 13 residues. CDR3: CASRPTGGHGYTF. In nucleotides, the CDR3 is TGTGCCAGCAGACCGACAGGGGGCCATGGCTACACCTTC.

The chain couples TRBV5-5 to TRBJ2-7, with TRBD2 matching over 7 bases. Germline loops: CDR1 SGHKS, CDR2 YYEKEE (reference sequence). The CDR3 runs 16 residues. After removal of 0 bases from V and 1 base from J, the junction contained 7 bases not matched to a gene. CDR3 coding DNA: TGTGCCAGCAGCTTGGTGGGGTCTAGCGGTTCCTACGAGCAGTACTTC. Its translation is CASSLVGSSGSYEQYF.

V is TRBV11-2 and J is TRBJ2-2, with D unclear. V was cut by 1 base and J by 6 bases, with 12 bases left in between. The CDR3 has 15 residues. In germline, CDR1 is SGHAT, CDR2 FQNNGV. Here the CDR3 reads CASSLGSAGSGELFF. Written as DNA, the CDR3 is TGTGCCAGCAGCTTAGGTTCAGCCGGGTCCGGGGAGCTGTTTTTT. Looking up the rest from reference TRBV11-2 and TRBJ2-2 gives the full variable domain: EAGVAQSPRYKIIEKRQSVAFWCNPISGHATLYWYQQILGQGPKLLIQFQNNGVVDDSQLPKDRFSAERLKGVDSTLKIQPAKLEDSAVYLCASSLGSAGSGELFFGEGSRLTVL.

The CDR3 loop is CATSRDQKQGVHEQYF. The CDR3 nucleotides are TGTGCCACCAGCAGAGATCAGAAACAGGGGGTCCACGAGCAGTACTTC. The rearrangement joins TRBV15 to TRBJ2-7, with 8 bases identical to TRBD1. J gave up 5 bases and V 0 bases, and 9 bases lay outside the gene matches. The CDR3 loop spans 16 amino acids. Germline CDR1 and CDR2: LNHNV and YYDKDF (reference sequence).

Only a few counts were recorded for this clone. The V gene is TRBV7-2, the J gene TRBJ2-5, with 9 bases fitting TRBD1. Germline V CDR1 and CDR2: SGHTA, FQGNSA. Unmatched junction bases numbered 4, after V lost 3 bases and J lost 5 bases. This CDR3 spans 14 amino acids. CDR3 region: CASSLGQGTETQYF. In DNA, the CDR3 is TGTGCCAGCAGCTTGGGACAGGGAACGGAGACCCAGTACTTC.

The V gene is TRBV28, the J gene TRBJ2-3; perhaps TRBD2 as D (5 bases). Trimming took 7 bases from V and 4 from J, leaving 6 bases between them. From germline, CDR1 is MDHEN and CDR2 SYDVKM. This CDR3 comprises 11 residues. CDR3 protein: CASTSPDTQYF. CDR3 DNA: TGTGCCAGCACTAGCCCAGATACGCAGTATTTT.

This chain uses TRBV12-5 with TRBJ2-7, with 7 bases that match TRBD2. After removal of 6 bases from V and 2 bases from J, the junction contained 1 base not matched to a gene. CDR3 length: 12 residues. CDR1 and CDR2 from the germline V gene are LGHNT and FRNRAP. The CDR3 DNA sequence: TGTGCTAGTGGGGGAGGGGCCTACGAGCAGTACTTC. This codes for CASGGGAYEQYF.

The V gene is TRBV12-3 or TRBV12-4, the J gene TRBJ2-7, with D tentatively TRBD1 or TRBD2 (7 bases each). V lost 5 bases, J lost 7 bases, and 12 bases lay in between. The CDR3 runs to 12 residues. CDR3 loop: CASSVRGGEQYF. DNA for the CDR3: TGTGCCAGCAGTGTCAGGGGGGGGGAGCAGTACTTC.

This clone was seen repeatedly, ten times or more. The CDR3 nucleotides read TGCGCCAGCAGCTTAACCGGGACGGACTTCTACGAGCAGTACTTC. Amino acid sequence: CASSLTGTDFYEQYF. This sequence joins TRBV5-1 and TRBJ2-7; D is tentatively TRBD1 or TRBD2 (5 bases each). The CDR3 totals 15 residues. Germline CDR1 is SGHRS and CDR2 is YFSETQ. V lost 2 bases, J lost 3 bases, and 15 bases lay in between.

The chain joins TRBV3-1 (or the pseudogene TRBV3-2) to TRBJ1-5, with D possibly matching TRBD1 (6 bases). With 5 bases removed from V and 12 bases from J, the gap between germline ends came to 14 bases. From germline, CDR1 is LGHDT and CDR2 YNNKEL (reference sequence). This CDR3 region has 12 residues. In nucleotides, the CDR3 is TGTGCCAGCAGCGAACGAGGACAGAACCAGCATTTT. Amino acid sequence: CASSERGQNQHF.

V usage is TRBV12-3 or TRBV12-4 and J usage is TRBJ1-1; tentatively, D is TRBD1 (6 bases). V was clipped by 7 bases and J by 13 bases, with 22 bases between them. The CDR3 is made up of 13 amino acids. CDR3 bases: TGTGCCAGCAAGATACAGGGAGGTAATTTTGTTTTCTTT. Residues: CASKIQGGNFVFF.

This clone was recorded a few times. In DNA, the CDR3 is TGTGCCAGCAGCGTAGCTAGCGGGAGTGTGGTATATAATGAGCAGTTCTTC. Amino acid sequence: CASSVASGSVVYNEQFF. The rearrangement uses TRBV9 and TRBJ2-1; 10 nucleotides align to TRBD2. V gave up 0 bases and J gave up 7 bases; unmatched junction bases: 10. Germline CDR1 reads SGDLS; CDR2 reads YYNGEE. This CDR3 is 17 amino acids long.

This clone has ten or more counts. This rearrangement joins TRBV7-9 to TRBJ1-1; the match to TRBD1 covers 9 bases. CDR1 SEHNR and CDR2 FQNEAQ come from the germline V gene (reference sequence). Germline trimming cut 5 bases from V and 1 base from J; bases unmatched to any gene: 5. This CDR3 has 15 amino acids. CDR3 bases: TGTGCCAGCAGCCTTACAGGGGGCAAGAACACTGAAGCTTTCTTT. This translates into CASSLTGGKNTEAFF.

CDR3 coding DNA: TGTGCCAGCAGCTTAGTGACTAGCGGGAGCGGGAATGAGCAGTTCTTC. Translation gives CASSLVTSGSGNEQFF. The V and J genes are TRBV11-2 and TRBJ2-1; TRBD2 agrees at 12 bases. The trim removed 1 base at V and 7 bases at J, leaving 5 bases unmatched. CDR1 SGHAT and CDR2 FQNNGV come from the germline V gene. The CDR3 spans 16 residues.

The rearrangement uses TRBV29-1 and TRBJ2-7; the match to TRBD2 covers 8 bases. CDR3 size: 14 residues. Germline assignment: CDR1 SQVTM and CDR2 ANQGSEA. Losses at the gene ends were 5 bases for V and 7 bases for J; bases not matched to a gene: 13. CDR3 sequence reads: CSVYPGLGSREQYF. The CDR3 DNA sequence: TGCAGCGTTTATCCGGGACTAGGGAGTCGAGAGCAGTACTTC.

V gene TRBV13 combines with J gene TRBJ2-1, with TRBD2 identical over 8 bases. Looked up from germline, CDR1 is PRHDT and CDR2 is FYEKMQ (reference sequence). The V gene end was trimmed by 1 base and the J gene end by 8 bases; junction bases not matched to a gene: 4. The CDR3 sequence is 14 residues long. The CDR3 region has the DNA TGTGCCAGCAGCTTAGCGGGGGGGCGGTATGAGCAGTTCTTC. Residues: CASSLAGGRYEQFF.

The rearrangement links TRBV19 to TRBJ2-7; TRBD2 matches 10 bases. This CDR3 is built from 17 residues. The ends lost 5 bases at V and 0 bases at J; junction bases unmatched: 10. CDR1 and CDR2 (germline): LNHDA, SQIVND (reference sequence). The CDR3 here is CASSRGAASGSSYEQYF. Here the CDR3 DNA reads TGTGCCAGTAGTCGGGGGGCTGCTAGCGGGAGCTCCTACGAGCAGTACTTC.

This clone was picked up a small number of times. DNA of the CDR3: TGCGCCAGCAGCCGCGGGGGGCTTGGCGACAATGAGCAGTTCTTC. Translating gives CASSRGGLGDNEQFF. The rearrangement links TRBV4-3 to TRBJ2-1; 8 bases fit TRBD2. V gave up 4 bases and J gave up 5 bases; unmatched junction bases: 7. Germline CDR1 and CDR2: LGHNA and YSLEER. The CDR3 sequence is 15 residues long.

The V gene is TRBV19, the J gene TRBJ2-3, with 7 bases aligning to TRBD1. The CDR3 is 15 residues long. V lost 4 bases to trimming and J lost 6 bases; unmatched junction nucleotides: 10. Germline V lookup: CDR1 LNHDA, CDR2 SQIVND (reference sequence). CDR3 coding DNA: TGTGCCAGTAGTACCCCTGTAGGGGGCTCCGATACGCAGTATTTT. It yields the protein CASSTPVGGSDTQYF.

This clone has a handful of counts. The chain couples TRBV19 to TRBJ1-5, with TRBD1 as a possible D gene (5 bases). Germline-derived CDR1 and CDR2 are LNHDA and SQIVND (reference sequence). Between the trimmed V and J ends, which lost 5 bases and 11 bases, there was a span of 16 bases. CDR3 length equals 13 residues. CDR3 amino acids: CASSRQGGETQHF. Written as DNA, the CDR3 is TGTGCCAGTAGTCGCCAGGGAGGTGAGACCCAGCATTTT.